This TCR beta chain was recorded in a study of beta chain features in type 1 diabetes. A heparinised blood draw that averaged around 0.12 L was obtained once from each donor. Staining for CD45RO/CCR7/CD25/CD127/CD95/CD27 allowed sorting of CD4+ naive, central memory, regulatory and stem cell-like memory cells. Overall study results and limits: Within patients, naive, central memory and Treg TCRB repertoires seemed more similar than within healthy donors. A moderate, significant TCRB CDR3 shortening appeared in type 1 diabetes across four CD4+ subsets.

This clone was detected ten times or more. Its specificity is unknown. cDNA synthesis used the whole RNA isolate, giving expressed TCRB sequences. Sequencing used immunoSEQ multiplex PCR; TCRdb keeps in-frame clones, though not all of them. This table holds about 370,000 clones, over 8.5% found once. The CDR3 totals 16 residues. The germline CDR1 and CDR2 sequences are SEHNR and FQNEAQ (reference sequence). Trimming removed 1 base from V and 1 base from J, with 13 bases in between. The sequenced sample consisted of central memory CD4+ T cells from blood. The chain has TRBV7-9 and TRBJ1-1; D not certain. This TCR derives from a man aged 25-40 years with type 1 diabetes. The CDR3 spells CASSLGSTAGNTEAFF. The CDR3 DNA is TGTGCCAGCAGCTTAGGTAGCACAGCGGGGAACACTGAAGCTTTCTTT.